In this sample, the clone carrying this TCR beta chain turned up a few times. Its antigen is still unknown. Deletions cut 1 base from V and 6 bases from J, with 16 bases between. Germline V CDR1 and CDR2: SGHKS, YYEKEE (reference sequence). This CDR3 is 15 amino acids long. This record belongs to a study of cytomegalovirus exposure and HLA in healthy donors. In the study overall: Roughly 85 million unique TCRs from HLA-typed donors were held in an early release of data.

Healthy donors of bone marrow made up the group. Whole-study findings and limits: Altogether, 150 to 200 TCR beta chains were recorded as cytomegalovirus-associated. TCR beta V- and J-gene trimming, according to a later analysis, was linked to a missense DCLRE1C variant.

The primer mix had 60 Vbeta and 13 Jbeta primers. Sequenced by immunoSEQ multiplex PCR; TCRdb stores in-frame clones only, minus some. This sample has approximately 140,000 clones, with approximately 80% found just once. The chain couples TRBV5-5 to TRBJ1-2; TRBD1 is a possible D gene (6 bases). This clonotype was obtained from a man in his late teens or twenties in good health and CMV-seronegative. Source material: PBMCs. The DNA of the CDR3 is TGTGCCAGCAGCTTGTTTTGGGACACAGGGAATGGCTACACCTTC. Encoded protein: CASSLFWDTGNGYTF.